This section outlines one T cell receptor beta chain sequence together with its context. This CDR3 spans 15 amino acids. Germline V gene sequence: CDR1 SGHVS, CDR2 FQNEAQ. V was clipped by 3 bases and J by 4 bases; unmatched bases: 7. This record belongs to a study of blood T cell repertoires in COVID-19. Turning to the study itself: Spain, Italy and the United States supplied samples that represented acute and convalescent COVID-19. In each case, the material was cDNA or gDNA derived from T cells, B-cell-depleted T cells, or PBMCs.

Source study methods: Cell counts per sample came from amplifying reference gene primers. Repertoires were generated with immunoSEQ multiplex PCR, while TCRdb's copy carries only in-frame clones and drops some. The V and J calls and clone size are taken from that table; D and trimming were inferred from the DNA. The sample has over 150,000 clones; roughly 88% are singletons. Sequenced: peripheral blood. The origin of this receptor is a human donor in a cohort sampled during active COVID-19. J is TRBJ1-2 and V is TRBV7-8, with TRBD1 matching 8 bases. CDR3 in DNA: TGTGCCAGCAGCTTGAGGGGACAGGTCGCCTATGGCTACACCTTC. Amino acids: CASSLRGQVAYGYTF.